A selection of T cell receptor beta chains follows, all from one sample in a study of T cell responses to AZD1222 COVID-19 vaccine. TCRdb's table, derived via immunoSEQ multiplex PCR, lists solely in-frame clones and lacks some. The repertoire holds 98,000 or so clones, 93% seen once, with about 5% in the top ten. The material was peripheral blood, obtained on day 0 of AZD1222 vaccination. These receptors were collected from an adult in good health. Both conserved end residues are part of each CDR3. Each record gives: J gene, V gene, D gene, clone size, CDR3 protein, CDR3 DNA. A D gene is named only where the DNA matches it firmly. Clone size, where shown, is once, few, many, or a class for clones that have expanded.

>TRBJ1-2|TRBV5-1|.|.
CASSLDTTRGYTF
TGCGCCAGCAGCCTGGACACGACGCGGGGCTACACCTTC
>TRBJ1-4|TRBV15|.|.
CATSREGLGTVDEKLFF
TGTGCCACCAGCAGAGAAGGCTTGGGGACCGTGGATGAAAAACTGTTTTTT
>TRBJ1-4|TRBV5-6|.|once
CASSFAGNEKLFF
TGTGCCAGCAGCTTCGCGGGGAATGAAAAACTGTTTTTT
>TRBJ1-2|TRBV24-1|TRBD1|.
CATSVFRGRGPGYTF
TGTGCCACCAGTGTTTTTCGCGGCAGGGGGCCTGGCTACACCTTC
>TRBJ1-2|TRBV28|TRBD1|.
CASSPPQGAFNYGYTF
TGTGCCAGCAGTCCACCCCAGGGGGCCTTCAACTATGGCTACACCTTC
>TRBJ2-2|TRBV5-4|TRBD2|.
CASSRGAGVSGELFF
TGTGCCAGCAGCCGTGGAGCGGGAGTTTCCGGGGAGCTGTTTTTT
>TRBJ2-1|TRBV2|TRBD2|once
CASSAMLAVSSYNEQFF
TGTGCCAGCAGCGCCATGCTAGCGGTCAGCTCCTACAATGAGCAGTTCTTC
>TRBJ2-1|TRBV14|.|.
CASSQRGPSYNEQFF
TGTGCCAGCAGCCAGCGCGGCCCCTCCTACAATGAGCAGTTCTTC
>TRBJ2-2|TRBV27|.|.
CASSASLSSTGELFF
TGTGCCAGCAGTGCCTCCCTATCCTCCACCGGGGAGCTGTTTTTT
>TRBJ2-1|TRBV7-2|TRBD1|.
CASSLAAGGSYNEQFF
TGTGCCAGCAGCTTAGCAGCAGGGGGTTCCTACAATGAGCAGTTCTTC
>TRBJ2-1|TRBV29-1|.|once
CSGGSSYNEQFF
TGCAGTGGAGGGAGCTCCTACAATGAGCAGTTCTTC
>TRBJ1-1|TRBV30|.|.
CAWSVRATGEAFF
TGTGCCTGGAGTGTAAGGGCCACAGGGGAAGCTTTCTTT
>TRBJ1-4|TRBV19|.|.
CASRGDEKLFF
TGTGCCAGTAGGGGGGATGAAAAACTGTTTTTT
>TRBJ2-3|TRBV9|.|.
CASSVATVSTDTQYF
TGTGCCAGCAGCGTAGCTACGGTGAGCACAGATACGCAGTATTTT
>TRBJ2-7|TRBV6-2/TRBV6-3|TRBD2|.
CASSYGGRSDEQYF
TGTGCCAGCAGTTACGGCGGGAGGAGCGACGAGCAGTACTTC
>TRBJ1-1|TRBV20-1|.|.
CSARHRVEAFF
TGCAGTGCTAGACACAGGGTTGAAGCTTTCTTT
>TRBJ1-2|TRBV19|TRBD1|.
CASSGWTGRYGYTF
TGTGCCAGTAGTGGATGGACAGGGCGCTATGGCTACACCTTC
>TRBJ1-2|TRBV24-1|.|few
CATSKTGDYGYTF
TGTGCCACCAGCAAGACAGGCGACTATGGCTACACCTTC
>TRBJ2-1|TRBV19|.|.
CASSIDGVFRGQAKYNEQFF
TGTGCCAGTAGTATAGATGGGGTGTTTCGGGGTCAAGCGAAATACAATGAGCAGTTCTTC
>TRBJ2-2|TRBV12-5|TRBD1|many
CASGLGDRGIQLAGELFF
TGTGCTAGTGGTTTGGGGGACAGGGGAATTCAGTTAGCCGGGGAGCTGTTTTTT
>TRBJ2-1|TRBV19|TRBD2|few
CASCGTGGGNEQFF
TGTGCCAGTTGCGGCACAGGCGGGGGCAATGAGCAGTTCTTC
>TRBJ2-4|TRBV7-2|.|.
CASSAPLAWDIQYF
TGTGCCAGCAGCGCTCCACTAGCCTGGGACATTCAGTACTTC
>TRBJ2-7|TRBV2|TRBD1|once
CASSRDRVDEQYF
TGTGCCAGCAGCCGGGACAGGGTCGACGAGCAGTACTTC
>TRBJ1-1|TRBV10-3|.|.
CAISELELNTEAFF
TGTGCCATCAGTGAGTTGGAGTTAAACACTGAAGCTTTCTTT
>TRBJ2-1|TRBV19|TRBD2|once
CASSKPGLAGVVYNEQFF
TGTGCCAGTAGTAAGCCGGGACTAGCGGGAGTAGTCTACAATGAGCAGTTCTTC
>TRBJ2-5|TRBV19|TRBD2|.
CASSMTSGRAVETQYF
TGTGCCAGTAGTATGACTAGCGGGAGGGCCGTTGAGACCCAGTACTTC
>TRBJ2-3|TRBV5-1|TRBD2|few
CASSSGTSGSTDTQYF
TGCGCCAGCAGCTCTGGGACTAGCGGGAGCACAGATACGCAGTATTTT
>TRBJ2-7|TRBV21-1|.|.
CASSKAFRGNEQYF
TGTGCCAGCAGCAAAGCATTTCGGGGTAACGAGCAGTACTTC